Listed below are T cell receptor beta chains from one sample, sequenced in a study of T cell changes during pregnancy in multiple sclerosis. Data came from immunoSEQ multiplex PCR; TCRdb stores just in-frame clones and leaves some out. The sample yields around 71,000 clones, approximately 94% seen once. This specimen consisted of peripheral blood, obtained in the third trimester of pregnancy. The receptors come from a female donor with multiple sclerosis, enrolled in a pregnancy study. Both conserved end residues are part of each CDR3. The order of the fields is V gene, D gene, J gene, clone size, CDR3 DNA, CDR3 protein. A D gene is named only where the DNA matches it firmly. Size tells how often a clone was seen (once, few, many) or the class of an expanded clone, and some rows leave it out.

v_call: TRBV28; d_call: TRBD1; j_call: TRBJ2-2; clone_size: .; cdr3_nt: TGTGCCAGCAAGACAGGGGGTGGCACCGGGGAGCTGTTTTTT; cdr3_aa: CASKTGGGTGELFF
v_call: TRBV25-1; d_call: TRBD2; j_call: TRBJ2-3; clone_size: .; cdr3_nt: TGTGCCAGCAGTGAATTAGCTAGCGGGAGGGCAGATACGCAGTATTTT; cdr3_aa: CASSELASGRADTQYF
v_call: TRBV30; d_call: .; j_call: TRBJ2-1; clone_size: .; cdr3_nt: TGTGCCTGGAGGGGCGGGCTGATTTACAATGAGCAGTTCTTC; cdr3_aa: CAWRGGLIYNEQFF
v_call: TRBV18; d_call: TRBD2; j_call: TRBJ2-1; clone_size: .; cdr3_nt: TGTGCCAGCTCACCTAAGGCTAGCGGGAGCTCCTACAATGAGCAGTTCTTC; cdr3_aa: CASSPKASGSSYNEQFF
v_call: TRBV19; d_call: TRBD2; j_call: TRBJ2-1; clone_size: .; cdr3_nt: TGTGCCAGTGCGGCAGCGGGAAGGAGGGATGAGCAGTTCTTC; cdr3_aa: CASAAAGRRDEQFF
v_call: TRBV28; d_call: .; j_call: TRBJ2-7; clone_size: .; cdr3_nt: TGTGCCAGCAGTTTTCCTGGAGGGGCCGAGCAGTACTTC; cdr3_aa: CASSFPGGAEQYF
v_call: TRBV6-6; d_call: .; j_call: TRBJ2-5; clone_size: .; cdr3_nt: TGTGCCAGCAGTTACGAGCAGACCCAGTACTTC; cdr3_aa: CASSYEQTQYF
v_call: TRBV6-1; d_call: .; j_call: TRBJ1-5; clone_size: .; cdr3_nt: TGTGCCAGCAGTGAACGGACAGCTAACAATCAGCCCCAGCATTTT; cdr3_aa: CASSERTANNQPQHF
v_call: TRBV10-1; d_call: .; j_call: TRBJ2-2; clone_size: .; cdr3_nt: TGCGCCAGCTCGCCCGGGACAAGTAACACCGGGGAGCTGTTTTTT; cdr3_aa: CASSPGTSNTGELFF
v_call: TRBV6-1; d_call: TRBD2; j_call: TRBJ2-3; clone_size: .; cdr3_nt: TGTGCCAGCAGAATCAGCGGGAGTATCGCAGATACGCAGTATTTT; cdr3_aa: CASRISGSIADTQYF
v_call: TRBV2; d_call: .; j_call: TRBJ1-5; clone_size: few; cdr3_nt: TGTGCCAGCAGCAAAGATTCGGTACGCGGCACGCCCCAGCATTTT; cdr3_aa: CASSKDSVRGTPQHF
v_call: TRBV5-1; d_call: .; j_call: TRBJ2-5; clone_size: .; cdr3_nt: TGCGCCAGCAGCTTGGCAGGGGTTGGGGAGACCCAGTACTTC; cdr3_aa: CASSLAGVGETQYF
v_call: TRBV7-9; d_call: TRBD1; j_call: TRBJ1-5; clone_size: .; cdr3_nt: TGTGCCAGCAGCGTCGGGACAGAAACAAATCAGCCCCAGCATTTT; cdr3_aa: CASSVGTETNQPQHF
v_call: TRBV29-1; d_call: .; j_call: TRBJ2-7; clone_size: once; cdr3_nt: TGCAGCGCAACCCCAGGGGCCCCCTACGAGCAGTACTTC; cdr3_aa: CSATPGAPYEQYF
v_call: TRBV4-1; d_call: .; j_call: TRBJ2-7; clone_size: .; cdr3_nt: TGCGCCAGCAGCCAAGGACAATGGGCCGAGCAGTACTTC; cdr3_aa: CASSQGQWAEQYF
v_call: TRBV6-5; d_call: TRBD1; j_call: TRBJ2-7; clone_size: .; cdr3_nt: TGTGCCAGCAGTTACCGAGGACAGGGGGCGAGTTACGAGCAGTACTTC; cdr3_aa: CASSYRGQGASYEQYF
v_call: TRBV19; d_call: .; j_call: TRBJ1-1; clone_size: .; cdr3_nt: TGTGCCAGTAGGACCGAACAGGGCAACACTGAAGCTTTCTTT; cdr3_aa: CASRTEQGNTEAFF
v_call: TRBV19; d_call: TRBD1; j_call: TRBJ2-2; clone_size: .; cdr3_nt: TGTGCCAGTAGTACGGACAGGGGCACCGGGGAGCTGTTTTTT; cdr3_aa: CASSTDRGTGELFF
v_call: TRBV28; d_call: .; j_call: TRBJ1-5; clone_size: .; cdr3_nt: TGTGCCAGCAGTTTATCTTCGGTTCAGCCCCAGCATTTT; cdr3_aa: CASSLSSVQPQHF
v_call: TRBV19; d_call: .; j_call: TRBJ1-4; clone_size: .; cdr3_nt: TGTGCCAGTAGTACCCTATCCGCAACTAATGAAAAACTGTTTTTT; cdr3_aa: CASSTLSATNEKLFF
v_call: TRBV5-5; d_call: TRBD1; j_call: TRBJ1-2; clone_size: .; cdr3_nt: TGTGCCAGCAGCCCTGATCCGGGACAGGGCCCCCCCGGCTACACCTTC; cdr3_aa: CASSPDPGQGPPGYTF
v_call: TRBV27; d_call: .; j_call: TRBJ2-3; clone_size: .; cdr3_nt: TGTGCCAGCAGTACTAGCCTGGTTACGCAGTATTTT; cdr3_aa: CASSTSLVTQYF
v_call: TRBV27; d_call: TRBD1; j_call: TRBJ2-7; clone_size: .; cdr3_nt: TGTGCCAGCAGTACCTACAGGGGTTCCTACGAGCAGTACTTC; cdr3_aa: CASSTYRGSYEQYF
v_call: TRBV5-1; d_call: .; j_call: TRBJ2-7; clone_size: once; cdr3_nt: TGCGCCAGCAGCAAGCAGGATTCCTACGAGCAGTACTTC; cdr3_aa: CASSKQDSYEQYF
v_call: TRBV10-2; d_call: .; j_call: TRBJ1-3; clone_size: .; cdr3_nt: TGCGCCAGCAGTGAGAACGGAGCTGGAAACACCATATATTTT; cdr3_aa: CASSENGAGNTIYF
v_call: TRBV12-5; d_call: .; j_call: TRBJ2-5; clone_size: .; cdr3_nt: TGTGCTAGTGGTTTTTCGCAGCGGAATGCGTGGGGGCGGGAGACCCAGTACTTC; cdr3_aa: CASGFSQRNAWGRETQYF
v_call: TRBV7-8; d_call: TRBD2; j_call: TRBJ2-2; clone_size: .; cdr3_nt: TGTGCCATAGAACCCGGGACTAGCGTATTCGGTAGTGGCACCGGGGAGCTGTTTTTT; cdr3_aa: CAIEPGTSVFGSGTGELFF
v_call: TRBV5-1; d_call: .; j_call: TRBJ2-5; clone_size: .; cdr3_nt: TGCGCCAGCAGCAGGGGACAACAAAGCCAAGAGACCCAGTACTTC; cdr3_aa: CASSRGQQSQETQYF
v_call: TRBV27; d_call: TRBD1; j_call: TRBJ1-4; clone_size: .; cdr3_nt: TGTGCCAGCAGTCTAGGCCTGGACAGGTATAATGAAAAACTGTTTTTT; cdr3_aa: CASSLGLDRYNEKLFF
v_call: TRBV27; d_call: TRBD2; j_call: TRBJ2-7; clone_size: .; cdr3_nt: TGTGCCAGCAGTGTACTAGCGGGGGAGTCCCACGAGCAGTACTTC; cdr3_aa: CASSVLAGESHEQYF
v_call: TRBV29-1; d_call: .; j_call: TRBJ1-1; clone_size: .; cdr3_nt: TGCAGCGGAGGGGGACTGAACACTGAAGCTTTCTTT; cdr3_aa: CSGGGLNTEAFF
v_call: TRBV30; d_call: .; j_call: TRBJ2-7; clone_size: .; cdr3_nt: TGTGCCTGGAGTGGTTTGGACGGGCGGGACGAGCAGTACTTC; cdr3_aa: CAWSGLDGRDEQYF
v_call: TRBV11-2; d_call: .; j_call: TRBJ1-5; clone_size: .; cdr3_nt: TGTGCCAGCAGCTTGAACGGGGGGGGGTCTCAGCCCCAGCATTTT; cdr3_aa: CASSLNGGGSQPQHF
v_call: TRBV28; d_call: TRBD2; j_call: TRBJ2-7; clone_size: .; cdr3_nt: TGTGCCAGCAGTTTCACTAGCGGGTACTACGAGCAGTACTTC; cdr3_aa: CASSFTSGYYEQYF
v_call: TRBV11-3; d_call: TRBD1; j_call: TRBJ2-3; clone_size: .; cdr3_nt: TGTGCCAGCAGCCGACAGGGAAATACGCAGTATTTT; cdr3_aa: CASSRQGNTQYF
v_call: TRBV28; d_call: .; j_call: TRBJ2-1; clone_size: .; cdr3_nt: TGTGCCAGCAGTTCCCCGACAGGATCTTCCCCTGGGGCAAGGCAGTTCTTC; cdr3_aa: CASSSPTGSSPGARQFF
v_call: TRBV7-2; d_call: TRBD1; j_call: TRBJ1-1; clone_size: few; cdr3_nt: TGTGCCAGCAGCCCTAATAGGGACAGGGGTCGCAGTGAAGCTTTCTTT; cdr3_aa: CASSPNRDRGRSEAFF
v_call: TRBV2; d_call: TRBD1; j_call: TRBJ2-1; clone_size: .; cdr3_nt: TGTGCCAGCAGTGGCGGGACAGGGGGGGGGAAGGGGCAGTTCTTC; cdr3_aa: CASSGGTGGGKGQFF
v_call: TRBV4-2; d_call: .; j_call: TRBJ2-3; clone_size: .; cdr3_nt: TGTGCCAGCAGCCCTATTCCAACCTCAGATACGCAGTATTTT; cdr3_aa: CASSPIPTSDTQYF
v_call: TRBV30; d_call: .; j_call: TRBJ2-3; clone_size: .; cdr3_nt: TGTGCCTGGAGTGTACTATCCGGGTACACAGATACGCAGTATTTT; cdr3_aa: CAWSVLSGYTDTQYF
v_call: TRBV18; d_call: .; j_call: TRBJ2-5; clone_size: .; cdr3_nt: TGTGCCAGCTCACCACCTAATAATCCCACCCAGTACTTC; cdr3_aa: CASSPPNNPTQYF
v_call: TRBV19; d_call: .; j_call: TRBJ2-7; clone_size: .; cdr3_nt: TGTGCCAGTAGTATGGGGGCAGGCGCTTCCTACGAGCAGTACTTC; cdr3_aa: CASSMGAGASYEQYF
v_call: TRBV30; d_call: .; j_call: TRBJ2-5; clone_size: .; cdr3_nt: TGTGCCTGGAGTGCCGGAGAGACCCAGTACTTC; cdr3_aa: CAWSAGETQYF
v_call: TRBV11-1; d_call: TRBD2; j_call: TRBJ2-3; clone_size: .; cdr3_nt: TGTGCCAGCAGCTTGGGGACTAGCGGGAGCGTAGATACGCAGTATTTT; cdr3_aa: CASSLGTSGSVDTQYF
v_call: TRBV5-5; d_call: TRBD1; j_call: TRBJ2-6; clone_size: .; cdr3_nt: TGTGCCAGCAGCATCCCCGGGACAGGGCCGTTCTCTGGGGCCAACGTCCTGACTTTC; cdr3_aa: CASSIPGTGPFSGANVLTF
v_call: TRBV7-3; d_call: .; j_call: TRBJ2-1; clone_size: .; cdr3_nt: TGTGCCAGCAGCTTCAGCCGGGAGTCGAATGAGCAGTTCTTC; cdr3_aa: CASSFSRESNEQFF
v_call: TRBV19; d_call: TRBD2; j_call: TRBJ2-7; clone_size: .; cdr3_nt: TGTGCCAGTAGGCGGACTAGCTTTTCCTCCTACGAGCAGTACTTC; cdr3_aa: CASRRTSFSSYEQYF
v_call: TRBV30; d_call: .; j_call: TRBJ1-2; clone_size: .; cdr3_nt: TGTGCCTGGAGTGAGTTGGACACCAGGGAATATGGCTACACCTTC; cdr3_aa: CAWSELDTREYGYTF